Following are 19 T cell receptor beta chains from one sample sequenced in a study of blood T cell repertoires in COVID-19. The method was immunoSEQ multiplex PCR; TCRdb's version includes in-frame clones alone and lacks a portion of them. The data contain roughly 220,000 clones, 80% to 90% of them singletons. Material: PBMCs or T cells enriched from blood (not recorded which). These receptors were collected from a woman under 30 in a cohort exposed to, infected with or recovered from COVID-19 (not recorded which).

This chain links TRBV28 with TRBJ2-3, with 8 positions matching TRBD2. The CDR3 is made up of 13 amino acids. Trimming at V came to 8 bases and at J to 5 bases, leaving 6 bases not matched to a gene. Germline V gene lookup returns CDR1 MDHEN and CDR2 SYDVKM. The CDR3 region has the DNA TGTGCCAGCCAGGGACTAGTCAAAGATACGCAGTATTTT. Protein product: CASQGLVKDTQYF.

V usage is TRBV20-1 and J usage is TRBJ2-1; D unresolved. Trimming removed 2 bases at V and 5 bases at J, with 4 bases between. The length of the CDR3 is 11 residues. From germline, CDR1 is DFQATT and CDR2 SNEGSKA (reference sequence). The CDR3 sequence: CSARPDNEQFF. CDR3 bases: TGCAGTGCTAGACCGGACAATGAGCAGTTCTTC.

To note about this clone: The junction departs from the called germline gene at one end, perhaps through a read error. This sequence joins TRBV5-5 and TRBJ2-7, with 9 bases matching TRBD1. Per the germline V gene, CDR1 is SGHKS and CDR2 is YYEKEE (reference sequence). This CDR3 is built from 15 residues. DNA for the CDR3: TGTGCCAGCAGGTTGGGACAGGGAAAAGAATACGAGCAGTACTTC. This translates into CASRLGQGKEYEQYF.

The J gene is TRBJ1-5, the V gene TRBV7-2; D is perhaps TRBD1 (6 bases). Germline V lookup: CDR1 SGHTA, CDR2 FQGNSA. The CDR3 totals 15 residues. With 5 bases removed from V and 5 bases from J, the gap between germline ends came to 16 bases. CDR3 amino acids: CASSPKGEGYQPQHF. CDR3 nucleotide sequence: TGTGCCAGCAGCCCAAAGGGGGAGGGCTATCAGCCCCAGCATTTT.

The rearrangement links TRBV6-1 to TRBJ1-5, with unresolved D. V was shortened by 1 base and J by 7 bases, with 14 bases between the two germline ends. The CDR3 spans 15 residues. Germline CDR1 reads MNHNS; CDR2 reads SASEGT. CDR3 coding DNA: TGTGCCAGCAGTGAAGGAACCCACATTGGCCAGCCCCAGCATTTT. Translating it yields CASSEGTHIGQPQHF.

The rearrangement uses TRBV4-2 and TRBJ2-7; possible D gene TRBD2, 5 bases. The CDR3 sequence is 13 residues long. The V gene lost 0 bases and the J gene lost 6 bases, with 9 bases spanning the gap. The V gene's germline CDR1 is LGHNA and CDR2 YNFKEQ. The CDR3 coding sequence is TGTGCCAGCAGCCAAGATACACTAGGCGAGCAGTACTTC. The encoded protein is CASSQDTLGEQYF.

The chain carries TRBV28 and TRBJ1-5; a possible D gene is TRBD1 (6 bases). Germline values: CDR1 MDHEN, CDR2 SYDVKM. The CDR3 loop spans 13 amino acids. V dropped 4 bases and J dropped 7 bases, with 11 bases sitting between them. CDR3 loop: CASSSATGQPQHF. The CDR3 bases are TGTGCCAGCAGTTCCGCGACAGGCCAGCCCCAGCATTTT.

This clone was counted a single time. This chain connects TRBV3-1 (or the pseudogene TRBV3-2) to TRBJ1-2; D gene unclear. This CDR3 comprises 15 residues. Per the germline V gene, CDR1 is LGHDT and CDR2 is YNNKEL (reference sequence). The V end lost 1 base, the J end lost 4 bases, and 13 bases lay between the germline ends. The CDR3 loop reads CASSQVEGRGYGYTF. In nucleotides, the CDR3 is TGTGCCAGCAGCCAAGTCGAAGGGAGAGGCTATGGCTACACCTTC.

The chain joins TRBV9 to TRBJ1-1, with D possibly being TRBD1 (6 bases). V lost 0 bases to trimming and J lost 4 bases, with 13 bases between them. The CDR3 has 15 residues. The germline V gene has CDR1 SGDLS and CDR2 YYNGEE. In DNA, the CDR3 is TGTGCCAGCAGCGTAGAATTACAGGGTAGCACTGAAGCTTTCTTT. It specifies CASSVELQGSTEAFF.

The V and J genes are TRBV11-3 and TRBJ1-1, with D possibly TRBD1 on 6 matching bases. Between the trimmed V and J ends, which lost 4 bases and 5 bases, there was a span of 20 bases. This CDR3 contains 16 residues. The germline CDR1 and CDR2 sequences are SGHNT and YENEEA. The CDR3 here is CASSSTLGGAWTEAFF. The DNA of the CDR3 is TGTGCCAGCAGCTCGACACTTGGGGGGGCGTGGACTGAAGCTTTCTTT.

The CDR3 nucleotides read TGTGCCAGCCGAGGACAGGGCGTTGAGACCCAGTACTTC. Its protein is CASRGQGVETQYF. The chain has TRBV28 and TRBJ2-5, with TRBD1 matching over 8 bases. V shed 8 bases and J 5 bases; nucleotides not matched to a gene: 7. This CDR3 has 13 residues. Germline V lookup: CDR1 MDHEN, CDR2 SYDVKM.

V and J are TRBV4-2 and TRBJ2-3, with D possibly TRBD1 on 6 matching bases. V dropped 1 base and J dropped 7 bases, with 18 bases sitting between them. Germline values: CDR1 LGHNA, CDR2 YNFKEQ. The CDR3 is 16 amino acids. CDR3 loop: CASSQGEGVGPNTQYF. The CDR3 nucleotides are TGTGCCAGCAGCCAAGGCGAGGGGGTGGGCCCTAATACGCAGTATTTT.

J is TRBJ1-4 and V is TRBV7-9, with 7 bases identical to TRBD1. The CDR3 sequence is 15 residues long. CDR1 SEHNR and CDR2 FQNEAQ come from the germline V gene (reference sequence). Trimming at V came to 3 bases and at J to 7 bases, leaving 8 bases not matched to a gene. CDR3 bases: TGTGCCAGCAGCTTCCGACAGGGCGTTGGTGAAAAACTGTTTTTT. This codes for CASSFRQGVGEKLFF.

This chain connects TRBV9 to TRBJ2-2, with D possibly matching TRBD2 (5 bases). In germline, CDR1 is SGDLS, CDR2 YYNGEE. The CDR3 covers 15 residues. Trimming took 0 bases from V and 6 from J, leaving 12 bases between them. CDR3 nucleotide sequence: TGTGCCAGCAGCGTAGTTGAGGGTTTGGCCGGGGAGCTGTTTTTT. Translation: CASSVVEGLAGELFF.

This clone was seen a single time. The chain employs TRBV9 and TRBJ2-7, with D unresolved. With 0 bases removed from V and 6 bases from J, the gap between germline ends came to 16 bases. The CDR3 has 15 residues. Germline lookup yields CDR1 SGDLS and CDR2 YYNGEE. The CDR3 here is CASSVGSDPGTEQYF. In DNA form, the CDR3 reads TGTGCCAGCAGCGTAGGAAGCGATCCGGGTACCGAGCAGTACTTC.

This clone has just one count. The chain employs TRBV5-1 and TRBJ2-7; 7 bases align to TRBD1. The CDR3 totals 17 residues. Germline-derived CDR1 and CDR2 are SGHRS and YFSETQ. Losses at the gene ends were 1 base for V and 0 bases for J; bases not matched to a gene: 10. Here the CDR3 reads CASSLFPPGQLSYEQYF. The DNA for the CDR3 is TGCGCCAGCAGCTTGTTCCCCCCGGGACAGCTCTCCTACGAGCAGTACTTC. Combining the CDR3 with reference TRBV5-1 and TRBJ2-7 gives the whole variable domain KAGVTQTPRYLIKTRGQQVTLSCSPISGHRSVSWYQQTPGQGLQFLFEYFSETQRNKGNFPGRFSGRQFSNSRSEMNVSTLELGDSALYLCASSLFPPGQLSYEQYFGPGTRLTVT.

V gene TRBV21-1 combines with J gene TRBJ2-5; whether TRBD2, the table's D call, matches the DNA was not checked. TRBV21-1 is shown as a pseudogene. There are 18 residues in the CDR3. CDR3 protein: CASSKVRSRDRGGETQYF. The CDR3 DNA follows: TGTGCCAGCAGCAAAGTCAGGAGCCGGGACCGGGGGGGAGAGACCCAGTACTTC.

The CDR3 DNA reads as TGTGCCAGCAGTTTTGAGGGCAGTTATTTTAGCTCCTATAATTCACCCCTCCACTTT. Translation gives CASSFEGSYFSSYNSPLHF. The chain carries TRBV28 and TRBJ1-6; unclear D gene. The length of the CDR3 is 19 residues. The germline gives CDR1 MDHEN, CDR2 SYDVKM. Trimming removed 3 bases from V and 0 bases from J, with 18 bases in between.

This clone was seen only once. Here the CDR3 DNA reads TGTGCCAGCAAAACCGGGACAGGCGATACTGAAGCTTTCTTT. Translated, it gives CASKTGTGDTEAFF. The chain has TRBV5-6 and TRBJ1-1; 8 bases fit TRBD1. Germline V gives CDR1 SGHDT, CDR2 YYEEEE. This CDR3 is built from 14 residues. Germline trimming cut 6 bases from V and 5 bases from J; bases unmatched to any gene: 9.